What follows are 4 T cell receptor beta chains derived from one specimen sequenced in a study of blood T cell repertoires in COVID-19. The data were produced by immunoSEQ multiplex PCR, yet TCRdb's version contains in-frame clones alone and is incomplete. Of fewer than 250,000 clones in the sample, around 88% were seen once. Sequenced sample: PBMCs or T cells enriched from blood (not recorded which). Source of these receptors: a woman in her forties or fifties who had recovered from COVID-19.

The table lists this clone with a few counts. The rearrangement uses TRBV2 and TRBJ1-5; D is unresolved. Germline assignment: CDR1 SNHLY and CDR2 FYNNEI. The CDR3 is 13 amino acids. Trimming stripped 4 bases from V and 7 bases from J, with 11 bases between. In DNA, the CDR3 is TGTGCCAGCAGTGCGGTTCCAAACCAGCCCCAGCATTTT. Translating it yields CASSAVPNQPQHF.

The CDR3 sequence is CASSPQWTDTQYF. The CDR3 DNA is TGTGCCAGCAGCCCGCAGTGGACAGATACGCAGTATTTT. V gene TRBV11-2 combines with J gene TRBJ2-3; D unclear. The CDR3 sequence is 13 residues long. V was clipped by 5 bases and J by 3 bases, with 9 bases between them. CDR1 SGHAT and CDR2 FQNNGV come from the germline V gene.

V gene TRBV2 combines with J gene TRBJ1-1; tentatively, D is TRBD1 (6 bases). This CDR3 contains 14 residues. Per the germline V gene, CDR1 is SNHLY and CDR2 is FYNNEI. With 2 bases removed from V and 4 bases from J, the gap between germline ends came to 11 bases. The CDR3 reads CASSEWGGFTEAFF. The CDR3 DNA reads TGTGCCAGCAGTGAATGGGGGGGCTTCACTGAAGCTTTCTTT. The entire variable domain, with the rest obtained from reference TRBV2 and TRBJ1-1, is as follows: EPEVTQTPSHQVTQMGQEVILRCVPISNHLYFYWYRQILGQKVEFLVSFYNNEISEKSEIFDDQFSVERPDGSNFTLKIRSTKLEDSAMYFCASSEWGGFTEAFFGQGTRLTVV.

The CDR3 nucleotides read TGTGCCAGCACTGTTAGCGGGGGGGCGGCCAATGAGCAGTTCTTC. Translation: CASTVSGGAANEQFF. The rearrangement links TRBV25-1 to TRBJ2-1, with 11 bases matching TRBD2. CDR3 length equals 15 residues. V trimming: 7 bases; J trimming: 6 bases; junction bases outside the gene matches: 8. Germline CDR1 reads MGHDK; CDR2 reads SYGVNS.